The 13 T cell receptor beta chains presented below share a single source sample, sequenced in a study of T cell changes during pregnancy in multiple sclerosis. Data came from immunoSEQ multiplex PCR; TCRdb stores just in-frame clones and leaves some out. The table lists some 90,000 clones, 91% of them singletons. The source was peripheral blood, collected after pregnancy. Receptors were obtained from a female donor in good health, enrolled as a control in a pregnancy study.

The V gene is TRBV5-6, the J gene TRBJ1-3; TRBD1 agrees at 9 bases. CDR3 size: 15 residues. Germline-derived CDR1 and CDR2 are SGHDT and YYEEEE. V was clipped by 0 bases and J by 2 bases; unmatched bases: 0. CDR3 in DNA: TGTGCCAGCAGCTTGGACAGGGGGCCTGGAAACACCATATATTTT. Translated, it gives CASSLDRGPGNTIYF.

The table lists this clone with a few counts. The sample contains more than one DNA sequence encoding this CDR3. This chain uses TRBV27 with TRBJ1-1; D is possibly TRBD1 (5 bases). The CDR3 is made up of 13 amino acids. Between the trimmed V and J ends, which lost 3 bases and 5 bases, there was a span of 10 bases. Per the germline V gene, CDR1 is MNHEY and CDR2 is SMNVEV (reference sequence). CDR3 bases: TGTGCCAGCAGTTTGGGGGGTGGTACTGAAGCTTTCTTT. It translates to CASSLGGGTEAFF.

V gene TRBV28 combines with J gene TRBJ1-2, with D perhaps matching TRBD1 (6 bases). V was trimmed by 7 bases and J by 5 bases, leaving 17 bases between them. This CDR3 region has 14 residues. Germline loops: CDR1 MDHEN, CDR2 SYDVKM. The CDR3 here is CASTTSAGAYGYTF. The DNA for the CDR3 is TGTGCCAGCACCACCTCGGCAGGGGCATATGGCTACACCTTC.

The V and J genes are TRBV7-3 and TRBJ2-3; 11 bases agree with TRBD1. From germline, CDR1 is SGHTA and CDR2 FQGTGA. The CDR3 is made up of 17 amino acids. The J segment lost 5 bases and the V segment lost 5 bases, leaving 12 bases of the junction unmatched. CDR3 protein: CASSPHPDRGRRDTQYF. The CDR3, as DNA: TGTGCCAGCAGCCCGCATCCGGACAGGGGGCGTAGAGATACGCAGTATTTT.

The chain couples TRBV7-9 to TRBJ1-5; no definite D call. From germline, CDR1 is SEHNR and CDR2 FQNEAQ (reference sequence). This CDR3 spans 14 amino acids. The V end lost 5 bases, the J end lost 0 bases, and 8 bases lay between the germline ends. The CDR3: CASSTGNSNQPQHF. Here the CDR3 DNA reads TGTGCCAGCAGCACGGGGAATAGCAATCAGCCCCAGCATTTT.

This clone was detected only a few times. The chain couples TRBV18 to TRBJ1-4, with D maybe TRBD1 (5 bases). V was shortened by 0 bases and J by 2 bases, with 10 bases between the two germline ends. The CDR3 sequence is 16 residues long. Germline assignment: CDR1 KGHSH and CDR2 LQKENI. The CDR3 sequence: CASSPPGGATNEKLFF. The CDR3 coding sequence is TGTGCCAGCTCACCACCGGGGGGTGCGACTAATGAAAAACTGTTTTTT.

This clone has just a few counts. Other DNA sequences in this sample translate to the same CDR3. This sequence joins TRBV19 and TRBJ1-2, with TRBD1 as a possible D gene (5 bases). CDR1 LNHDA and CDR2 SQIVND come from the germline V gene (reference sequence). The V and J ends lost 4 bases and 4 bases respectively, with 7 bases between them. The length of the CDR3 is 12 residues. The CDR3 DNA follows: TGTGCCAGTAGTAGGGGGGGCTATGGCTACACCTTC. It specifies CASSRGGYGYTF.

This clone came up once. CDR3 residues: CASGGHSSYEQYF. The CDR3, as DNA: TGTGCCAGCGGCGGGCACAGTTCCTACGAGCAGTACTTC. The chain employs TRBV9 and TRBJ2-7; maybe TRBD2 (5 bases). V shed 7 bases and J shed 1 base, with 12 bases lying between them. Looked up from germline, CDR1 is SGDLS and CDR2 is YYNGEE. There are 13 residues in the CDR3.

The rearrangement uses TRBV19 and TRBJ2-3, with 13 bases matching TRBD2. Germline values: CDR1 LNHDA, CDR2 SQIVND (reference sequence). CDR3 length: 15 residues. Trimming at V came to 9 bases and at J to 3 bases, leaving 6 bases not matched to a gene. The CDR3 bases are TGTGCCAGAAGGACTAGCGGGGGTTCAACAGATACGCAGTATTTT. The encoded protein is CARRTSGGSTDTQYF.

The chain has TRBV7-3 and TRBJ1-2; the match to TRBD1 covers 7 bases. In germline, CDR1 is SGHTA, CDR2 FQGTGA. This CDR3 comprises 13 residues. V gave up 2 bases and J gave up 4 bases; unmatched junction bases: 1. CDR3 loop: CASSLAGGYGYTF. In nucleotides, the CDR3 is TGTGCCAGCAGCTTAGCAGGGGGCTATGGCTACACCTTC.

The rearrangement joins TRBV15 to TRBJ2-1, with 7 nucleotides matching TRBD2. Germline-derived CDR1 and CDR2 are LNHNV and YYDKDF (reference sequence). V lost 1 base, J lost 4 bases, and 7 bases stayed unmatched. This CDR3 comprises 16 residues. CDR3 amino acids: CATSRGGGGKYNEQFF. In DNA, the CDR3 is TGTGCCACCAGCAGAGGCGGGGGAGGGAAATACAATGAGCAGTTCTTC.

The chain combines TRBV7-9 with TRBJ2-7; possible D gene TRBD1, 5 bases. V lost 3 bases to trimming and J lost 0 bases, with 15 bases between them. The CDR3 is 16 amino acids. Germline V gene data show CDR1 as SEHNR and CDR2 as FQNEAQ (reference sequence). The DNA for the CDR3 is TGTGCCAGCAGCTTCTCCCAAAAGGGGAACTCCTACGAGCAGTACTTC. Its translation: CASSFSQKGNSYEQYF.

DNA for the CDR3: TGTGCCAGCAGCCGGGACAGGGGGCGGGGTGGCTACACCTTC. This sequence encodes CASSRDRGRGGYTF. The chain recombines TRBV7-2 with TRBJ1-2; the match to TRBD1 covers 12 bases. V lost 5 bases to trimming and J lost 7 bases; unmatched junction nucleotides: 5. The CDR3 is made up of 14 amino acids. From germline, CDR1 is SGHTA and CDR2 FQGNSA.